What follows is one T cell receptor (beta chain) and its context. As yet, its antigen is unknown. The germline CDR1 and CDR2 sequences are LNHNV and YYDKDF (reference sequence). The CDR3 contains 12 residues. This entry comes from a study of T cells expressing NK-cell markers. Across the study: Sorted T-cell subsets CD3+CD56+NKG2C+, CD3+CD56+NKG2C- and CD3+CD56-NKG2C+ were TCR beta-sequenced. Points from the study as a whole: In a few donors, dominant clonotypes made up roughly 28.3-65% of CD3+CD56-NKG2C+ cells.

Scientists made TCR beta cDNA using 5'RACE template switching with UMIs. TCRdb reworked the 5' RACE reads into one entry per CDR3 protein, no DNA. The table for this sample gives about 430,000 distinct CDR3 sequences. The chain couples TRBV15 to TRBJ2-1. Sequencing used blood T cells: a sorted CD56 or NKG2C T cell subset, CD4+ or CD8+ T cells, or bulk PBMC T cells (not recorded which). The receptor was isolated from a woman in her forties or fifties in good health. The CDR3 is CATSKAPNEQFF.